This TCR beta chain was observed in a study of T cell changes during pregnancy in multiple sclerosis. Assay used: immunoSEQ multiplex PCR; TCRdb lists only in-frame clones, some missing. The table shows 35,000 or so clones, with roughly nine tenths occurring only once. V was pared by 3 bases and J by 2 bases, with 7 bases of the junction left unmatched. CDR1 and CDR2 from the germline V gene are SGHTA and FQGTGA. CDR3 length equals 15 residues. V and J are TRBV7-3 and TRBJ2-7, with 7 bases fitting TRBD1. The TCR sequence derives from a female donor with multiple sclerosis, enrolled in a pregnancy study. Sequenced here: CD4+ T cells from peripheral blood mononuclear cells, sampled after pregnancy. CDR3 sequence: CASSLTPTGTYEQYF. The CDR3 nucleotides are TGTGCCAGCAGCTTGACTCCGACAGGGACCTACGAGCAGTACTTC.